One sample yielded the 10 T cell receptor beta chains listed below, sequenced in a study of shared T cell receptors in the human thymus. The protocol was immunoSEQ multiplex PCR, while the TCRdb copy is restricted to in-frame clones and leaves out a portion. The table records about 730,000 clones, 70% to 90% of them present only once. The same specimen was also included in a second study, on human thymus T cells.

Source material: thymocytes. Receptor source: a girl under three years old with a congenital heart defect.

This chain links TRBV29-1 with TRBJ2-7; TRBD1 is a possible D gene (6 bases). This CDR3 has 13 amino acids. Trimming removed 6 bases at V and 6 bases at J, with 18 bases between. CDR1 and CDR2 from the germline V gene are SQVTM and ANQGSEA. The DNA for the CDR3 is TGCAGCGTAAGATTCCTTGACAGGCGCGAGCAGTACTTC. Residues: CSVRFLDRREQYF.

V gene TRBV27 combines with J gene TRBJ1-1; the D is unclear. The germline V and J ends were trimmed by 5 bases and 3 bases, with 7 bases remaining between them. The CDR3 has 12 residues. The germline V gene encodes CDR1 MNHEY and CDR2 SMNVEV (reference sequence). The DNA for the CDR3 is TGTGCCAGCAGTGGGCTGTACACTGAAGCTTTCTTT. Its protein is CASSGLYTEAFF.

The V gene is TRBV11-2, the J gene TRBJ2-2; D unresolved. The CDR3 contains 16 residues. CDR1 and CDR2 from the germline V gene are SGHAT and FQNNGV. The V and J ends lost 7 bases and 0 bases respectively, with 15 bases between them. The CDR3 loop is CASTITAAPNTGELFF. In DNA form, the CDR3 reads TGTGCCAGCACCATTACAGCCGCACCGAACACCGGGGAGCTGTTTTTT.

This chain uses TRBV29-1 with TRBJ1-2; 7 nucleotides match TRBD1. The length of the CDR3 is 14 residues. Trimming removed 3 bases from V and 4 bases from J; junction bases left unmatched: 8. The germline V gene encodes CDR1 SQVTM and CDR2 ANQGSEA. The DNA for the CDR3 is TGCAGCGTTGATTTGGGACAGAGCTCCTATGGCTACACCTTC. Protein: CSVDLGQSSYGYTF.

There are a few counts of this clone. V gene TRBV6-1 combines with J gene TRBJ1-2, with a tentative D call TRBD1 (5 bases). The CDR3 has 14 residues. V gave up 2 bases and J gave up 1 base, with 8 bases separating them. Germline lookup yields CDR1 MNHNS and CDR2 SASEGT. The CDR3, as DNA: TGTGCCAGCAGTGAAACGGGGGTTAACTATGGCTACACCTTC. This gives the protein CASSETGVNYGYTF.

The rearrangement links TRBV4-1 to TRBJ2-7; D call uncertain. CDR1 is MGHRA and CDR2 is YSYEKL in the germline V gene. The CDR3 consists of 14 residues. V was trimmed by 2 bases and J by 0 bases, leaving 8 bases between them. The chain's CDR3 is CASSQQRSSYEQYF. Written as DNA, the CDR3 is TGCGCCAGCAGCCAACAGAGGAGCTCCTACGAGCAGTACTTC.

In DNA, the CDR3 is TGTGCCAGCAGCTTGTTACAGGGGGCTGTAATCTATGGCTACACCTTC. Translation: CASSLLQGAVIYGYTF. The chain joins TRBV5-4 to TRBJ1-2; 9 positions agree with TRBD1. This CDR3 has 16 amino acids. Germline CDR1 is SGHNT and CDR2 is YYREEE (reference sequence). J gave up 4 bases and V 1 base, and 8 bases lay outside the gene matches.

CDR3 sequence: CASNPKVDRVGGYTF. The CDR3 region has the DNA TGTGCCAGCAATCCAAAGGTGGACAGGGTGGGTGGCTACACCTTC. This sequence joins TRBV6-1 and TRBJ1-2, with TRBD1 identical over 8 bases. From germline, CDR1 is MNHNS and CDR2 SASEGT. V lost 7 bases, J lost 7 bases, and 14 bases stayed unmatched. There are 15 residues in the CDR3.

This clone was seen only a few times. The rearrangement uses TRBV2 and TRBJ2-5; D perhaps matches TRBD1 (9 bases). Germline V gene data show CDR1 as SNHLY and CDR2 as FYNNEI. V lost 6 bases and J lost 6, with 20 bases in between. The CDR3 is 15 amino acids. The CDR3 sequence: CASRGQGLDLKTQYF. CDR3 bases: TGTGCCAGCAGGGGACAGGGACTAGATTTAAAGACCCAGTACTTC.

The V and J genes are TRBV4-1 and TRBJ1-2, with D maybe TRBD1 (5 bases). Deletions cut 5 bases from V and 4 bases from J, with 14 bases between. Germline values: CDR1 MGHRA, CDR2 YSYEKL. The CDR3 has 14 amino acids. The CDR3 protein is CASSYNQGPYGYTF. In DNA, the CDR3 is TGCGCCAGCAGCTATAATCAGGGTCCCTATGGCTACACCTTC.